One and the same sample provided the 27 T cell receptor beta chains below, sequenced in a study of beta chain features in type 1 diabetes. The isolated RNA, all of it, was reverse transcribed, so expressed TCRB transcripts were what got sequenced. TCRdb's table, derived via immunoSEQ multiplex PCR, lists solely in-frame clones and lacks some. This table holds about 290,000 clones, about 8.5% found once. Sequencing input: central memory CD4+ T cells from blood. Every receptor here comes from a woman in her late teens or twenties in good health.

The chain is built from TRBV7-2 and TRBJ1-3, with 7 bases matching TRBD1. Per the germline V gene, CDR1 is SGHTA and CDR2 is FQGNSA. J was trimmed by 5 bases and V by 4 bases; bases with no gene match: 8. CDR3 length equals 15 residues. CDR3 in DNA: TGTGCCAGCAGCTCTTACGCGACAGGGAGAAACACCATATATTTT. Translated: CASSSYATGRNTIYF.

The rearrangement uses TRBV5-6 and TRBJ2-7; TRBD2 matches at 7 bases. This CDR3 comprises 15 residues. V shed 4 bases, J shed 7 bases, and the junction held 14 bases outside the gene matches. The V gene's germline CDR1 is SGHDT and CDR2 YYEEEE. CDR3 sequence: CASSPGTQAGYEQYF. CDR3 nucleotides: TGTGCCAGCAGCCCCGGGACCCAAGCGGGGTATGAGCAGTACTTC.

This clone has more than one count but fewer than ten. V gene TRBV28 combines with J gene TRBJ2-4; D could derive from TRBD1 or TRBD2 (5 bases each). Deletions cut 3 bases from V and 10 bases from J, with 13 bases between. This CDR3 contains 13 residues. CDR1 is MDHEN, CDR2 SYDVKM, per germline. CDR3 region: CASSFTGTPIQYF. The CDR3 DNA reads as TGTGCCAGCAGTTTTACCGGGACCCCGATTCAGTACTTC.

This rearrangement joins TRBV7-3 to TRBJ2-6, with D perhaps TRBD2 (5 bases). Germline V gene sequence: CDR1 SGHTA, CDR2 FQGTGA. The ends were cut back, 1 base at V and 4 bases at J, with 17 bases in the middle. CDR3 length equals 18 residues. Here the CDR3 reads CASSLIGSGIDGANVLTF. The DNA for the CDR3 is TGTGCCAGCAGCTTAATAGGTTCGGGGATCGACGGGGCCAACGTCCTGACTTTC. Full variable domain (outside the CDR3, taken from reference TRBV7-3 and TRBJ2-6): GAGVSQTPSNKVTEKGKYVELRCDPISGHTALYWYRQSLGQGPEFLIYFQGTGAADDSGLPNDRFFAVRPEGSVSTLKIQRTERGDSAVYLCASSLIGSGIDGANVLTFGAGSRLTVL.

This clone was seen once. V and J are TRBV6-1 and TRBJ1-5; 7 nucleotides agree with TRBD1. This CDR3 contains 16 residues. Germline assignment: CDR1 MNHNS and CDR2 SASEGT. V trimming: 0 bases; J trimming: 7 bases; junction bases outside the gene matches: 9. The CDR3 sequence is CASSEALTGDGQPQHF. The CDR3 DNA reads TGTGCCAGCAGTGAAGCACTTACAGGGGATGGGCAGCCCCAGCATTTT.

The rearrangement joins TRBV5-4 to TRBJ2-2; D remains unclear. This CDR3 comprises 14 residues. V shed 5 bases and J shed 6 bases, with 14 bases lying between them. CDR1 SGHNT and CDR2 YYREEE come from the germline V gene (reference sequence). CDR3 bases: TGTGCCAGCAGAATCCGCCCCCTCTCCGGGGAGCTGTTTTTT. As protein: CASRIRPLSGELFF.

The chain joins TRBV29-1 to TRBJ1-3; D is possibly TRBD1 (5 bases). The CDR3 is 13 residues long. Trimming pared 6 bases from V and 0 bases from J, leaving 9 bases between. The V gene's germline CDR1 is SQVTM and CDR2 ANQGSEA. CDR3 protein: CSVGDHSGNTIYF. CDR3 DNA sequence: TGCAGCGTGGGGGACCACTCTGGAAACACCATATATTTT. The entire variable domain, with the rest obtained from reference TRBV29-1 and TRBJ1-3, is as follows: SAVISQKPSRDICQRGTSLTIQCQVDSQVTMMFWYRQQPGQSLTLIATANQGSEATYESGFVIDKFPISRPNLTFSTLTVSNMSPEDSSIYLCSVGDHSGNTIYFGEGSWLTVV.

There are many counts of this clone. The chain is built from TRBV11-3 and TRBJ1-2; D remains unclear. Trimming pared 7 bases from V and 2 bases from J, leaving 11 bases between. The CDR3 runs to 13 residues. Germline V gene lookup returns CDR1 SGHNT and CDR2 YENEEA. The CDR3 loop reads CASTLDGNYGYTF. The DNA for the CDR3 is TGTGCCAGCACCCTGGACGGAAACTATGGCTACACCTTC.

V and J are TRBV27 and TRBJ1-1, with TRBD1 matching over 9 bases. CDR3 length equals 15 residues. Per the germline V gene, CDR1 is MNHEY and CDR2 is SMNVEV (reference sequence). With V trimmed by 7 bases and J by 1 base, 7 bases remained unmatched. CDR3 region: CASTNPGQGNTEAFF. CDR3 in DNA: TGTGCCAGCACCAATCCGGGACAGGGGAACACTGAAGCTTTCTTT.

This sequence joins TRBV7-3 and TRBJ2-2; TRBD1 is a possible D gene (6 bases). CDR3 size: 15 residues. Trimming shortened V by 2 bases and J by 6 bases, and 13 bases separated the two germline ends. CDR1 is SGHTA and CDR2 is FQGTGA in the germline V gene. CDR3 loop: CASSLYGTYAGELFF. The CDR3 DNA is TGTGCCAGCAGCTTATATGGGACATACGCCGGGGAGCTGTTTTTT.

The V gene is TRBV5-5, the J gene TRBJ2-5; TRBD1 matches 7 bases. Per the germline V gene, CDR1 is SGHKS and CDR2 is YYEKEE (reference sequence). The CDR3 length is 16 residues. Trimming took 0 bases from V and 5 from J; bases not matched to a gene: 10. The CDR3 DNA reads TGTGCCAGCAGCTTGGACAGACAGGGCCCGACCGAGACCCAGTACTTC. The encoded protein is CASSLDRQGPTETQYF.

The table lists this clone with a few counts. This CDR3 is CASRSAPNYGYTF. CDR3 sequence (DNA): TGTGCCAGCCGGTCGGCCCCAAACTATGGCTACACCTTC. V usage is TRBV18 and J usage is TRBJ1-2; D is unresolved. This CDR3 contains 13 residues. Deletions cut 8 bases from V and 2 bases from J, with 12 bases between. Per the germline V gene, CDR1 is KGHSH and CDR2 is LQKENI.

This clone has only a few counts. This sequence joins TRBV20-1 and TRBJ1-1; no clear D gene. Trimming left V 3 bases short and J 1 base short, with 3 bases between. Germline CDR1 DFQATT, CDR2 SNEGSKA (reference sequence). The CDR3 length is 11 residues. The CDR3 region is CSARQNTEAFF. CDR3 sequence (DNA): TGCAGTGCTAGGCAGAACACTGAAGCTTTCTTT.

The rearrangement joins TRBV7-9 to TRBJ2-1, with 8 bases lining up with TRBD2. CDR1 is SEHNR and CDR2 is FQNEAQ in the germline V gene (reference sequence). The CDR3 contains 15 residues. The junction had 9 bases not matched to a gene; V was cut back by 4 bases and J by 7 bases. The CDR3 DNA follows: TGTGCCAGCAGCTACTCGGGAGGGGCTGCTAATGAGCAGTTCTTC. Residues: CASSYSGGAANEQFF.

There are a few counts of this clone. The V gene is TRBV7-9, the J gene TRBJ1-4, with D possibly being TRBD1 (6 bases). The CDR3 consists of 19 residues. Germline V gene lookup returns CDR1 SEHNR and CDR2 FQNEAQ (reference sequence). V lost 4 bases and J 5 bases, leaving 26 bases between the germline ends. Here the CDR3 DNA reads TGTGCCAGCAGCTCGATAATTCAGGACAGCCCCGGGGGGAATGAAAAACTGTTTTTT. Translated: CASSSIIQDSPGGNEKLFF.

The chain is built from TRBV2 and TRBJ2-3, with 14 bases fitting TRBD2. CDR1 is SNHLY, CDR2 FYNNEI, per germline. V lost 8 bases to trimming and J lost 3 bases; unmatched junction nucleotides: 1. The CDR3 contains 14 residues. The chain's CDR3 is CASGLAGGTDTQYF. The CDR3 nucleotides are TGTGCCAGCGGACTAGCGGGGGGAACAGATACGCAGTATTTT.

This clone was seen more than once but under ten times. The chain couples TRBV6-1 to TRBJ2-7, with 9 bases aligning to TRBD2. Losses at the gene ends were 11 bases for V and 3 bases for J; bases not matched to a gene: 11. Germline assignment: CDR1 MNHNS and CDR2 SASEGT. The CDR3 has 14 amino acids. CDR3 nucleotides: TGTGCCGCAGGTGCGGGGGGGGTTGGCTACGAGCAGTACTTC. Its protein is CAAGAGGVGYEQYF.

This clone showed up just a few times. The chain has TRBV2 and TRBJ2-7; 10 bases agree with TRBD1. CDR1 SNHLY and CDR2 FYNNEI come from the germline V gene. V lost 4 bases to trimming and J lost 2 bases; unmatched junction nucleotides: 2. CDR3 size: 14 residues. DNA for the CDR3: TGTGCCAGCAGTGTAGACAGGGGGCCCTACGAGCAGTACGTC. It yields the protein CASSVDRGPYEQYV.

The chain combines TRBV29-1 with TRBJ1-1, with D unresolved. The CDR3 is 15 amino acids. CDR1 is SQVTM and CDR2 is ANQGSEA in the germline V gene. V was shortened by 0 bases and J by 6 bases, with 17 bases between the two germline ends. CDR3 bases: TGCAGCGTTGAAGATCTTCCGGGTCGTCGTGCTGAAGCTTTCTTT. Translation: CSVEDLPGRRAEAFF.

The sample holds a few counts of this clone. The rearrangement uses TRBV5-6 and TRBJ2-7, with unresolved D. V was cut by 4 bases and J by 3 bases, with 14 bases left in between. From germline, CDR1 is SGHDT and CDR2 YYEEEE. This CDR3 contains 14 residues. CDR3 sequence reads: CASSPHSYGYEQYV. CDR3 DNA sequence: TGTGCCAGCAGCCCCCATTCTTATGGCTACGAGCAGTACGTC.

This clone appeared a few times. This chain uses TRBV18 with TRBJ2-7; possible D gene TRBD2, 6 bases. Germline V gives CDR1 KGHSH, CDR2 LQKENI. V lost 1 base, J lost 7 bases, and 17 bases lay in between. The CDR3 loop spans 15 amino acids. The CDR3 sequence: CASSPQGGARNEQYF. For the CDR3, the DNA is TGTGCCAGCTCACCACAAGGAGGGGCCAGGAATGAGCAGTACTTC.

This clone was observed at least ten times. This chain joins TRBV19 and TRBJ1-1; D gene uncertain. The V end lost 3 bases, the J end lost 4 bases, and 9 bases lay between the germline ends. Germline V lookup: CDR1 LNHDA, CDR2 SQIVND (reference sequence). CDR3 length: 13 residues. Here the CDR3 DNA reads TGTGCCAGTAGTATCGCCACAGCCACTGAAGCTTTCTTT. Encoded protein: CASSIATATEAFF.

J is TRBJ2-3 and V is TRBV5-4; D remains ambiguous. Trimming stripped 2 bases from V and 0 bases from J, with 7 bases between. The CDR3 is 14 residues long. CDR1 and CDR2 (germline): SGHNT, YYREEE (reference sequence). The CDR3 is CASSLYGSTDTQYF. The DNA for the CDR3 is TGTGCCAGCAGCTTATACGGGAGCACAGATACGCAGTATTTT. The entire variable domain, with the rest obtained from reference TRBV5-4 and TRBJ2-3, is as follows: ETGVTQSPTHLIKTRGQQVTLRCSSQSGHNTVSWYQQALGQGPQFIFQYYREEENGRGNFPPRFSGLQFPNYSSELNVNALELDDSALYLCASSLYGSTDTQYFGPGTRLTVL.

V usage is TRBV6-6 and J usage is TRBJ2-3; 7 bases fit TRBD2. The CDR3 length is 14 residues. The V and J ends lost 4 bases and 4 bases, in that order; junction bases with no gene match: 5. In germline, CDR1 is MNHNY, CDR2 SVGAGI (reference sequence). The CDR3 is CASSLGGSADTQYF. CDR3 nucleotides: TGTGCCAGCAGTTTAGGCGGGAGCGCAGATACGCAGTATTTT.

This clone turned up a few times. The chain combines TRBV11-1 with TRBJ2-1, with a tentative D call TRBD2 (5 bases). The CDR3 contains 12 residues. V lost 4 bases, J lost 7 bases, and 8 bases lay in between. The germline gives CDR1 SGHAT, CDR2 FQDESV (reference sequence). In nucleotides, the CDR3 is TGTGCCAGCAGCTCCACTAGAAATGAGCAGTTCTTC. Translated, it gives CASSSTRNEQFF.

V gene TRBV19 combines with J gene TRBJ1-4; perhaps TRBD1 as D (6 bases). The V and J ends lost 4 bases and 5 bases respectively, with 11 bases between them. Germline V gene lookup returns CDR1 LNHDA and CDR2 SQIVND (reference sequence). CDR3 length: 14 amino acids. DNA of the CDR3: TGTGCCAGTAGTACGATACAGGGAAATGAAAAACTGTTTTTT. Amino acid sequence: CASSTIQGNEKLFF.

V is TRBV28 and J is TRBJ2-3; TRBD1 is a possible D gene (6 bases). The germline V gene encodes CDR1 MDHEN and CDR2 SYDVKM. This CDR3 is 14 amino acids long. Between the trimmed V and J ends, which lost 6 bases and 1 base, there was a span of 11 bases. Here the CDR3 DNA reads TGTGCCAGCAGCCGTAACAGGGGCACAGATACGCAGTATTTT. Amino acid sequence: CASSRNRGTDTQYF.